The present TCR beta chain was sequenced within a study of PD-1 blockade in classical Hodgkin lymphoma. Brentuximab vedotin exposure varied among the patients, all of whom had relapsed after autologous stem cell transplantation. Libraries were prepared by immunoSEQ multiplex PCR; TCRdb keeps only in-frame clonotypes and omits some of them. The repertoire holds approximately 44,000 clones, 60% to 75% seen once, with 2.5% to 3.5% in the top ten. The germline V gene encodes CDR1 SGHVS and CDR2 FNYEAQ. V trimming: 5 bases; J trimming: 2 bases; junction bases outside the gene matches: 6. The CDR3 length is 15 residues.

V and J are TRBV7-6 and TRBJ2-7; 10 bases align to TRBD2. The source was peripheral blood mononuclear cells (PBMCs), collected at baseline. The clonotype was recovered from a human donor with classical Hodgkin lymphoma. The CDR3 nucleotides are TGTGCCAGCAGCCGCTCAGCGGGGGGGGCCTACGAGCAGTACTTC. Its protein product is CASSRSAGGAYEQYF.